This T cell receptor beta chain is from a study of Tregs in tolerant kidney transplant recipients (dated by TCRdb to the late 2010s). For the study in its entirety: The study applied TCRbeta sequencing to find donor-specific regulatory T cells before combined kidney and bone marrow transplantation and then followed those same cells after transplant.

As concerns this clone: The antigen it binds to is not known. No base-level quality is on record; no much larger clone is a single base apart.

The investigation overall reported the following: Because the study included only a small number of patients, the results must be confirmed in larger populations and under other immunosuppression protocols. Biological reproducibility was not directly assessed, although technical replication error appeared to be minimal. PCR primers changed over time for some patients, so nucleotide-level comparison across those patients' samples was not possible. The most biologically relevant and donor-specific TCRbeta repertoire appeared to be identified by expanding Tregs with activated donor B cells. Donor-specific Treg expansion was found to exceed global Treg expansion in tolerant patients, suggesting antigen-driven rather than nonspecific expansion.

The CDR3 runs 14 amino acids, cysteine and phenylalanine included. CDR3 DNA only is kept here, 42 bases in frame from base 1. Taken from the germline V gene, the CDR1 and CDR2 loops are SGHAT and FQNNGV. Ends trimmed: V by 5 bases, J by 8 bases; bases unmatched to a gene: 8. Genomic DNA was extracted from sorted cells with the QIAGEN DNeasy Blood and Tissue Kit for TCRbeta CDR3 sequencing. High-throughput TCRbeta CDR3 sequencing, which included PCR amplification with bias correction and internal controls, was done commercially through immunoSEQ. The study's own analysis went as follows. Unique productive TCRbeta sequences were defined by CDR3 nucleotide sequence where primers matched, otherwise by CDR3 amino acid sequence with Vbeta and Jbeta genes. To correct sorting error, sequences shared between sorted populations at a frequency ratio of 2:1 or less were removed; the rest were assigned to the higher population. Sequences were defined as donor-reactive when expanded at least 5-fold in CFSE-low cells versus unstimulated cells and present at a frequency of at least 0.01% in CFSE-low cells. Repertoire divergence was quantified by Jensen-Shannon divergence using the top 100 TCRbeta sequences ranked by frequency. When a sample had multiple sequencing runs, each run was corrected for sorting error separately and the runs were then pooled. TCRdb took this table from immuneACCESS and kept in-frame rearrangements with V and J called. Such tables lack part of the clones; where checked against another copy, unresolved V genes explain under half of the gap, and the rest is unexplained. V and J calls and clone size are copied from that table; D and trimming were computed from the DNA. The sample yields 90,000 or so clones; roughly 93% were counted once. The ten largest make up roughly 1.5% of the sample.

Related donors were used in the transplants with nonmyeloablative bone marrow transplantation, and mixed chimerism was transient in the human trials. Unstimulated Tregs (CD4+CD25+CD127-), CD4+ non-Tregs (CD4+CD25-), CD4 and CD8 cells were FACS-sorted from thawed PBMCs. The patients were a handful of recipients of combined kidney and bone marrow transplants from the ITN036ST trial, and samples were available only for these trial subjects. Healthy control blood was processed to PBMCs by Ficoll density gradient and cryopreserved, and patient PBMCs were collected before and after transplant. Recombination linked TRBV11-2 to TRBJ1-4; 7 of the junction bases match TRBD1. The source was CD4+ T cells from blood (PBMCs), collected 12 months after the transplant. The receptor's source is a human patient who received a combined kidney and bone marrow transplant. After a transplant, the graft donor may have provided part of the T cells. CDR3 loop: CASSLQGPREKLFF. In nucleotide form, the sequence is TGTGCCAGCAGCCTACAGGGGCCCCGGGAAAAACTGTTTTTT.